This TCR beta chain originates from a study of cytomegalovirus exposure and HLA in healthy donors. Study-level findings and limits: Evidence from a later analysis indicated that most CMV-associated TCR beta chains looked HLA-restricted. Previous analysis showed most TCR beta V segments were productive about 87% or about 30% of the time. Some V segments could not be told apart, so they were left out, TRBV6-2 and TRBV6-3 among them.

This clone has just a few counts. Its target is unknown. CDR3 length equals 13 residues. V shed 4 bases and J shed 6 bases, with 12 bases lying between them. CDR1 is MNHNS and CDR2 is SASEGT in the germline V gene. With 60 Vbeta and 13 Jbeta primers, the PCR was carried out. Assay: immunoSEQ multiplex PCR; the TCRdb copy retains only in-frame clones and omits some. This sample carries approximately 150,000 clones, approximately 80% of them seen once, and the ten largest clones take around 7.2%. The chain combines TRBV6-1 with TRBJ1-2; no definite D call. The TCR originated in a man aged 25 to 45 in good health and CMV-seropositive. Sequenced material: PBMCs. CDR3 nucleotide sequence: TGTGCCAGCAGTGCCCTAGAGAGCCATGGCTACACCTTC. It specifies CASSALESHGYTF.